Below, 9 T cell receptor beta chains from the same sample are listed, as sequenced in a study of technical replicates of blood from four donors. Method: immunoSEQ multiplex PCR; TCRdb's copy keeps in-frame clones and lacks some. Counted here are about 15,000 clones, almost 85% occurring once; the ten biggest clones make up approximately 10%. Sequencing was carried out using PBMCs. The source is a human donor in good health.

The chain has TRBV13 and TRBJ2-1, with D possibly matching TRBD1 (5 bases). Trimming took off 3 bases at V and 8 bases at J, with 14 bases between the two ends. Germline CDR1 reads PRHDT; CDR2 reads FYEKMQ (reference sequence). The length of the CDR3 is 14 residues. The CDR3 bases are TGTGCCAGCAGCTTTTTAGGGGCTTCTTATGAGCAGTTCTTC. This gives the protein CASSFLGASYEQFF.

This rearrangement joins TRBV2 to TRBJ2-1; TRBD2 agrees at 11 bases. The CDR3 has 15 amino acids. Trimming cost V 2 bases and J 4 bases; bases outside gene matches: 1. The V gene's germline CDR1 is SNHLY and CDR2 FYNNEI. The CDR3 spells CASSETSGRYNEQFF. CDR3 in DNA: TGTGCCAGCAGTGAAACTAGCGGGAGATACAATGAGCAGTTCTTC.

The chain links TRBV7-2 to TRBJ2-7, with D possibly TRBD2 on 6 matching bases. Germline values: CDR1 SGHTA, CDR2 FQGNSA. V dropped 5 bases and J dropped 4 bases, with 15 bases sitting between them. CDR3 size: 14 residues. CDR3 protein: CASSPQFRGYEQYF. In DNA, the CDR3 is TGTGCCAGCAGCCCCCAGTTTCGGGGGTACGAGCAGTACTTC.

As to this clone: The sample contains more than one DNA sequence encoding this CDR3. This rearrangement joins TRBV4-2 to TRBJ1-5, with D perhaps TRBD1 (6 bases). V shed 0 bases and J shed 7 bases, with 13 bases lying between them. CDR1 LGHNA and CDR2 YNFKEQ come from the germline V gene. The CDR3 loop spans 15 amino acids. CDR3 protein: CASSQERGRGQPQHF. CDR3 nucleotides: TGTGCCAGCAGCCAAGAAAGGGGGAGAGGGCAGCCCCAGCATTTT.

This sequence joins TRBV6-4 and TRBJ1-5; D uncertain. CDR1 is MRHNA, CDR2 SNTAGT, per germline. V was trimmed by 4 bases and J by 1 base, leaving 5 bases between them. CDR3 length equals 13 residues. The CDR3 spells CASSVSSNQPQHF. The CDR3, as DNA: TGTGCCAGCAGTGTTAGCAGCAATCAGCCCCAGCATTTT.

The gene calls are TRBV10-3 and TRBJ2-7, with 8 nucleotides matching TRBD2. The CDR3 is 16 residues long. V lost 6 bases and J lost 2; bases outside the gene matches: 12. CDR1 and CDR2 (germline): ENHRY, SYGVKD. The CDR3 coding sequence is TGTGCCATCAGGCAGGCTAGCGGGCGAGATACCTACGAGCAGTACTTC. Protein sequence: CAIRQASGRDTYEQYF.

The chain recombines TRBV18 with TRBJ2-7; TRBD2 might be the D (5 bases). Germline V gene sequence: CDR1 KGHSH, CDR2 LQKENI. Trimming left V 4 bases short and J 3 bases short, with 13 bases between. The CDR3 length is 14 residues. Here the CDR3 DNA reads TGTGCCAGCTCACGGGTCCGTGGAGGCTACGAGCAGTACTTC. Encoded protein: CASSRVRGGYEQYF.

This chain connects TRBV5-1 to TRBJ1-4, with TRBD1 matching 7 bases. Germline V gene lookup returns CDR1 SGHRS and CDR2 YFSETQ. J was trimmed by 5 bases and V by 0 bases; bases with no gene match: 1. The CDR3 loop spans 14 amino acids. The CDR3: CASSLGQGNEKLFF. CDR3 nucleotides: TGCGCCAGCAGCTTGGGACAGGGAAATGAAAAACTGTTTTTT.

This clone showed up just once. V gene TRBV10-2 combines with J gene TRBJ2-7; D is perhaps TRBD2 (6 bases). V lost 2 bases, J lost 6 bases, and 32 bases lay in between. Germline V gene lookup returns CDR1 WSHSY and CDR2 SAAADI. The CDR3 length is 20 residues. CDR3 loop: CASSEPRGGNVQPSLSEQYF. In nucleotides, the CDR3 is TGCGCCAGCAGTGAGCCCCGAGGAGGGAATGTACAGCCTTCTCTCTCCGAGCAGTACTTC.